This record looks at one T cell receptor (beta chain) sequence and its context. Its matching antigen is unknown. The sample belongs to a study of HIV-infected patients and healthy controls. Broader study findings: Significant mean usage differences between HIV-infected patients and controls involved eight alpha and eight beta V genes. Compared with controls, mean Gini indices were significantly raised in HIV-infected repertoires, possibly indicating oligoclonality. In healthy controls, MAIT alpha CDR3s were common; in HIV+ repertoires, severely depleted.

Whole blood was used without fractionation, so all unsorted peripheral T cells were included. Peripheral blood, approximately 2.6 ml, was drawn for RNA extraction. Germline trimming cut 2 bases from V and 0 bases from J; bases unmatched to any gene: 10. The CDR3 has 18 amino acids. Germline lookup yields CDR1 SGHTA and CDR2 FQGNSA. cDNA was made from 500 ng RNA using alpha and beta constant primers. Each of the alpha and beta chains got its own library through chain-specific third strand synthesis with indices. TCRdb re-called the 5' RACE reads with MiXCR, one entry per CDR3 protein. The sample lists some 10,000 distinct CDR3 sequences; just over 8% were seen once.

The chain employs TRBV7-2 and TRBJ2-4; 7 nucleotides align to TRBD2. The sequence was obtained from an adult in good health. The specimen was blood. The CDR3 here is CASSLSWRETLAKNIQYF. CDR3 in DNA: TGTGCCAGCAGCTTATCGTGGCGGGAGACCTTAGCCAAAAACATTCAGTACTTC.